The T cell receptor beta chain described here comes from a study of control samples from healthy donors and cancer patients (dated by TCRdb to 2020 to 2021). In regard to this clone: It has no known antigen specificity. Base qualities are not at hand, and no much larger clone is one base apart.

The CDR3 spans 13 residues, from the cysteine through the phenylalanine. Only the CDR3 DNA is retained, 39 bases long and in frame from the first base. The V and J ends are trimmed by 6 bases and 6 bases, leaving 14 bases between them. CDR1 and CDR2 (MNHEY, SVGEGT) derive from the germline V gene. Receptor libraries were prepared by the immunoSEQ multiplex PCR assay. The immuneACCESS repertoire file appears here via TCRdb, limited to in-frame rearrangements. These files lack a portion of the clones; in checked studies, under half of the deficit traces to unresolved V genes, and the cause of the others is not known. This sample is represented by 130,000 to 150,000 clones; roughly 93% of them were singletons. 5.8% of the sample lies in the top ten.

Sample: blood. The TCR originated in a man aged 18 to 35 in good health. The chain employs TRBV6-2 or TRBV6-3 and TRBJ1-2, with a tentative D gene TRBD1 over 6 matching bases. CDR3 region: CASSRPDRDGYTF. The DNA sequence is given as TGTGCCAGCAGCCGTCCGGACAGAGATGGCTACACCTTC.